Listed here are 26 T cell receptor beta chains from one sample, sequenced in a study of shared clonotypes between healthy human individuals. Sequencing was performed with immunoSEQ multiplex PCR; in TCRdb, only in-frame clones are kept and a portion is missing. Here the sample spans approximately 980,000 clones, more than 75% being singletons. The material sequenced was memory CD4+ T cells sorted from blood. Subset described: CD45RA-negative fraction. These receptors came from a man aged 18 to 35 in good health.

The V gene is TRBV10-1, the J gene TRBJ2-7; 7 bases agree with TRBD2. V gave up 11 bases and J gave up 3 bases; unmatched junction bases: 7. The CDR3 contains 12 residues. Germline CDR1 and CDR2: WNHNN and SYGVQD (reference sequence). Here the CDR3 DNA reads TGCGCCTCCAAGGGAGGGGACTACGAGCAGTACTTC. Encoded protein: CASKGGDYEQYF.

The V call is TRBV5-4, the J call TRBJ2-3; D remains unclear. The CDR3 runs to 13 residues. The V gene lost 2 bases and the J gene lost 0 bases, with 4 bases spanning the gap. Germline V lookup: CDR1 SGHNT, CDR2 YYREEE (reference sequence). CDR3 amino acids: CASSFDSTDTQYF. The CDR3 DNA reads TGTGCCAGCAGCTTCGACAGCACAGATACGCAGTATTTT. Supplemented by reference TRBV5-4 and TRBJ2-3, the full variable domain reads ETGVTQSPTHLIKTRGQQVTLRCSSQSGHNTVSWYQQALGQGPQFIFQYYREEENGRGNFPPRFSGLQFPNYSSELNVNALELDDSALYLCASSFDSTDTQYFGPGTRLTVL.

The chain carries TRBV21-1 and TRBJ1-1. TRBV21-1 is described as a pseudogene. CDR3 size: 13 residues. The chain's CDR3 is CASSREMNTEAFF. The CDR3 nucleotides are TGTGCCAGCAGCAGGGAAATGAACACTGAAGCTTTCTTT.

The chain employs TRBV4-2 and TRBJ2-3; TRBD1 agrees at 10 bases. The CDR3 is 17 residues long. V shed 1 base and J 5 bases; nucleotides not matched to a gene: 9. In germline, CDR1 is LGHNA, CDR2 YNFKEQ. Here the CDR3 reads CASSQGVGGDRGDTQYF. The CDR3 DNA follows: TGTGCCAGCAGCCAAGGGGTTGGCGGGGACAGGGGAGATACGCAGTATTTT.

The chain links TRBV6-1 to TRBJ1-4; D ambiguous. V dropped 8 bases and J dropped 5 bases, with 18 bases sitting between them. Per the germline V gene, CDR1 is MNHNS and CDR2 is SASEGT. The CDR3 spans 15 residues. The CDR3 spells CASCVKATGNEKLFF. As DNA, the CDR3 is TGTGCCAGCTGCGTAAAAGCGACGGGGAATGAAAAACTGTTTTTT.

This rearrangement joins TRBV10-3 to TRBJ1-2; weak D call: TRBD1 (6 bases). Germline values: CDR1 ENHRY, CDR2 SYGVKD. The CDR3 length is 16 residues. The V gene lost 2 bases and the J gene lost 0 bases, with 13 bases spanning the gap. The CDR3, as DNA: TGTGCCATCAGTGAGGGGGGGGCCTCCTCTAACTATGGCTACACCTTC. Protein sequence: CAISEGGASSNYGYTF.

V usage is TRBV19 and J usage is TRBJ1-2; TRBD1 matches at 11 bases. In germline, CDR1 is LNHDA, CDR2 SQIVND (reference sequence). There are 15 residues in the CDR3. After removal of 7 bases from V and 6 bases from J, the junction contained 10 bases not matched to a gene. CDR3 DNA: TGTGCCAGTAAAGACACGGGACAGGGGGGGAATGGCTACACCTTC. It specifies CASKDTGQGGNGYTF.

The genes are TRBV28 and TRBJ1-5, with no clear D. Trimming shortened V by 5 bases and J by 2 bases, and 13 bases separated the two germline ends. Germline V CDR1 and CDR2: MDHEN, SYDVKM. This CDR3 is 15 amino acids long. CDR3 sequence (DNA): TGTGCCAGCAGTCTTCAGATTGGGGGCAATCAGCCCCAGCATTTT. It specifies CASSLQIGGNQPQHF.

The rearrangement joins TRBV2 to TRBJ2-1; unclear D gene. The CDR3 sequence is 13 residues long. Germline-derived CDR1 and CDR2 are SNHLY and FYNNEI. V was cut by 5 bases and J by 1 base, with 6 bases left in between. Written as DNA, the CDR3 is TGTGCCAGCAGTTCCGAGTCCTACAATGAGCAGTTCTTC. Amino acid sequence: CASSSESYNEQFF.

The rearrangement uses TRBV10-3 and TRBJ2-3, with no clear D. The length of the CDR3 is 14 residues. Germline values: CDR1 ENHRY, CDR2 SYGVKD. The ends were cut back, 2 bases at V and 2 bases at J, with 8 bases in the middle. CDR3 nucleotides: TGTGCCATCAGTGAGACACCTCACACAGATACGCAGTATTTT. The encoded protein is CAISETPHTDTQYF.

This clone was seen just once. The chain is built from TRBV5-4 and TRBJ2-3; 8 bases agree with TRBD2. The CDR3 spans 16 residues. CDR1 is SGHNT, CDR2 YYREEE, per germline (reference sequence). J was trimmed by 2 bases and V by 0 bases; bases with no gene match: 5. The CDR3 nucleotides are TGTGCCAGCAGCTTGGAGACGGGAGGGGTCACAGATACGCAGTATTTT. Its translation: CASSLETGGVTDTQYF. Full variable domain (outside the CDR3, taken from reference TRBV5-4 and TRBJ2-3): ETGVTQSPTHLIKTRGQQVTLRCSSQSGHNTVSWYQQALGQGPQFIFQYYREEENGRGNFPPRFSGLQFPNYSSELNVNALELDDSALYLCASSLETGGVTDTQYFGPGTRLTVL.

The chain recombines TRBV11-2 with TRBJ2-4; perhaps D is TRBD1 or TRBD2 (5 bases each). Germline values: CDR1 SGHAT, CDR2 FQNNGV. V was shortened by 0 bases and J by 3 bases, with 18 bases between the two germline ends. CDR3 length: 18 amino acids. This CDR3 reads CASSLEGAVGRSKNIQYF. In DNA, the CDR3 is TGTGCCAGCAGCTTAGAAGGTGCGGTGGGACGAAGCAAAAACATTCAGTACTTC.

The rearrangement joins TRBV2 to TRBJ2-5, with 12 nucleotides matching TRBD2. The J segment lost 5 bases and the V segment lost 7 bases, leaving 5 bases of the junction unmatched. Germline CDR1 reads SNHLY; CDR2 reads FYNNEI. The CDR3 consists of 14 residues. In DNA form, the CDR3 reads TGTGCCAGCAATCTAGCGGGAGGGGTGGAGACCCAGTACTTC. Residues: CASNLAGGVETQYF.

In this sample, this clone turned up many times. The chain joins TRBV5-3 to TRBJ1-5, with D perhaps matching TRBD1 (6 bases). TRBV5-3 has ORF status, its function being uncertain. Trimming took off 6 bases at V and 0 bases at J, with 19 bases between the two ends. The CDR3 consists of 17 residues. The chain's CDR3 is CARTDQKDRNSNQPQHF. The CDR3 region has the DNA TGTGCCAGAACCGATCAAAAAGACAGGAATAGCAATCAGCCCCAGCATTTT.

The J gene is TRBJ1-5, the V gene TRBV10-3; D possibly corresponds to TRBD1 (6 bases). This CDR3 contains 18 residues. Germline CDR1 and CDR2: ENHRY and SYGVKD. The V end was cut by 0 bases, the J end by 4 bases, with 19 bases between. Here the CDR3 DNA reads TGTGCCATCAGTGAGTCTGGGGATCCGGGACAACCAAATCAGCCCCAGCATTTT. Its translation is CAISESGDPGQPNQPQHF.

The chain joins TRBV30 to TRBJ2-4; 9 bases line up with TRBD1. The V and J ends lost 0 bases and 3 bases, in that order; junction bases with no gene match: 3. Germline CDR1 is GTSNPN and CDR2 is SVGIG (reference sequence). The CDR3 sequence is 15 residues long. CDR3 amino acids: CAWSVQGAVKNIQYF. In DNA form, the CDR3 reads TGTGCCTGGAGTGTACAGGGGGCGGTCAAAAACATTCAGTACTTC.

This clone was seen a single time. This chain links TRBV15 with TRBJ2-1; either TRBD1 or TRBD2 may fit D (6 bases each). V gave up 1 base and J gave up 7 bases, with 17 bases separating them. This CDR3 comprises 16 residues. Germline CDR1 and CDR2: LNHNV and YYDKDF (reference sequence). In DNA, the CDR3 is TGTGCCACCAGCAGAGTCCCTCTAGGGGGGTATAATGAGCAGTTCTTC. Its protein product is CATSRVPLGGYNEQFF. Based on the CDR3 plus reference TRBV15 and TRBJ2-1, the full variable domain is DAMVIQNPRYQVTQFGKPVTLSCSQTLNHNVMYWYQQKSSQAPKLLFHYYDKDFNNEADTPDNFQSRRPNTSFCFLDIRSPGLGDTAMYLCATSRVPLGGYNEQFFGPGTRLTVL.

This clone was detected a few times. The V call is TRBV7-8, the J call TRBJ2-4, with no clear D. There are 15 residues in the CDR3. V lost 1 base and J lost 2, with 9 bases in between. Germline values: CDR1 SGHVS, CDR2 FQNEAQ. The CDR3 reads CASSLGASSKNIQYF. CDR3 nucleotide sequence: TGTGCCAGCAGCTTAGGGGCCAGCTCCAAAAACATTCAGTACTTC.

The chain has TRBV9 and TRBJ1-2, with a weak D call TRBD1 (5 bases). Germline V gene sequence: CDR1 SGDLS, CDR2 YYNGEE. This CDR3 region has 13 residues. V was clipped by 3 bases and J by 4 bases, with 10 bases between them. Here the CDR3 DNA reads TGTGCCAGCAGCGCAGGGTTCGGCTATGGCTACACCTTC. This codes for CASSAGFGYGYTF.

The chain uses TRBV5-1 and TRBJ1-2; no clear D gene. Trimming took off 4 bases at V and 7 bases at J, with 11 bases between the two ends. The CDR3 runs 12 residues. CDR1 and CDR2 from the germline V gene are SGHRS and YFSETQ. The CDR3 sequence: CASSPEGSGYTF. The DNA for the CDR3 is TGCGCCAGCAGCCCCGAGGGCTCTGGCTACACCTTC.

About this clone: At one of its ends the junction is not consistent with the germline gene, which may arise from a read error. The J gene is TRBJ2-1, the V gene TRBV5-1; D assignment may be TRBD1 or TRBD2 (5 bases each). The CDR3 totals 15 residues. The germline CDR1 and CDR2 sequences are SGHRS and YFSETQ. CDR3: CASSVLGADYNGQFF. The CDR3 nucleotides are TGCGCCAGCAGCGTCCTTGGGGCAGACTACAATGGGCAGTTCTTC.

Remarks on this clone: The same CDR3 also results from other DNA sequences found in this sample. V gene TRBV5-1 combines with J gene TRBJ1-1; TRBD1 agrees at 10 bases. The length of the CDR3 is 14 residues. The germline V gene has CDR1 SGHRS and CDR2 YFSETQ. Trimming cost V 0 bases and J 5 bases; bases outside gene matches: 1. The CDR3 region is CASSLGQGATEAFF. The DNA of the CDR3 is TGCGCCAGCAGCTTGGGACAGGGGGCAACTGAAGCTTTCTTT.

This chain connects TRBV19 to TRBJ2-4; maybe TRBD2 (6 bases). CDR1 is LNHDA and CDR2 is SQIVND in the germline V gene (reference sequence). The CDR3 length is 15 residues. V lost 9 bases, J lost 6 bases, and 21 bases lay in between. CDR3 nucleotides: TGTGCCAGCCGGGACGAACCTTTGGGAGGAAACATTCAGTACTTC. Amino acids: CASRDEPLGGNIQYF.

Details on this clone: Other DNA sequences in the sample encode the same CDR3. This chain links TRBV28 with TRBJ2-3; the D is unclear. This CDR3 is built from 13 residues. Trimming stripped 3 bases from V and 6 bases from J, with 10 bases between. The germline V gene has CDR1 MDHEN and CDR2 SYDVKM. CDR3 sequence reads: CASSFSGSDTQYF. CDR3 DNA sequence: TGTGCCAGCAGTTTTTCGGGTTCGGATACGCAGTATTTT. Complete variable domain (other parts from reference TRBV28 and TRBJ2-3): DVKVTQSSRYLVKRTGEKVFLECVQDMDHENMFWYRQDPGLGLRLIYFSYDVKMKEKGDIPEGYSVSREKKERFSLILESASTNQTSMYLCASSFSGSDTQYFGPGTRLTVL.

This clone is a singleton in its sample. The gene calls are TRBV10-3 and TRBJ1-4; D is uncertain. Germline loops: CDR1 ENHRY, CDR2 SYGVKD. The CDR3 sequence is 14 residues long. Trimming left V 10 bases short and J 0 bases short, with 12 bases between. CDR3: CATSTAATNEKLFF. CDR3 DNA: TGTGCCACGTCTACGGCAGCAACTAATGAAAAACTGTTTTTT.

Many counts were recorded for this clone. The gene calls are TRBV19 and TRBJ1-5, with D uncertain. The CDR3 sequence is 14 residues long. Per the germline V gene, CDR1 is LNHDA and CDR2 is SQIVND (reference sequence). The V end lost 6 bases, the J end lost 2 bases, and 11 bases lay between the germline ends. The CDR3 reads CASSHGSGNQPQHF. DNA for the CDR3: TGTGCCAGTAGCCACGGGTCGGGCAATCAGCCCCAGCATTTT.